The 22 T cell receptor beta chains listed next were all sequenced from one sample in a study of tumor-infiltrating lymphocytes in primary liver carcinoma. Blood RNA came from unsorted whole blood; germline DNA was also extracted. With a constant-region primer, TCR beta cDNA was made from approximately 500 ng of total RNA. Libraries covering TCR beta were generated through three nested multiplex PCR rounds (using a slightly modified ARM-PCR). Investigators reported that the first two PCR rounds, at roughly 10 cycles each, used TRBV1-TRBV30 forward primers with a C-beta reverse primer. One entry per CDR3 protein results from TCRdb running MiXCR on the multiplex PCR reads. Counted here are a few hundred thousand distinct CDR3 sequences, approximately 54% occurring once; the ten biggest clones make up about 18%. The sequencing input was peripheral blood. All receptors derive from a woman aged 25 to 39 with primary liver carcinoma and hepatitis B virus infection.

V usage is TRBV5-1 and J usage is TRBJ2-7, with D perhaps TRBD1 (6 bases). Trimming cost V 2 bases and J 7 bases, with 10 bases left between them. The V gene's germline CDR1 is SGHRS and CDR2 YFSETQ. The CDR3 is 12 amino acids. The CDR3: CASSFEQGEQYF. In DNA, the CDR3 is TGCGCCAGCAGCTTTGAGCAGGGGGAGCAGTACTTC.

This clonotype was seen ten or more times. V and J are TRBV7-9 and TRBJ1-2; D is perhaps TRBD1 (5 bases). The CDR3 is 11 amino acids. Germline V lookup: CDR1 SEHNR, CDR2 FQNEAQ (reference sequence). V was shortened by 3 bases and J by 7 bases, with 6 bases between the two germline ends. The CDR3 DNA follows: TGTGCCAGCAGCTTGCAGGGTGGCTACACCTTC. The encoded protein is CASSLQGGYTF. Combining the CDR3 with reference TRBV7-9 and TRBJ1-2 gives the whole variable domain DTGVSQNPRHKITKRGQNVTFRCDPISEHNRLYWYRQTLGQGPEFLTYFQNEAQLEKSRLLSDRFSAERPKGSFSTLEIQRTEQGDSAMYLCASSLQGGYTFGSGTRLTVV.

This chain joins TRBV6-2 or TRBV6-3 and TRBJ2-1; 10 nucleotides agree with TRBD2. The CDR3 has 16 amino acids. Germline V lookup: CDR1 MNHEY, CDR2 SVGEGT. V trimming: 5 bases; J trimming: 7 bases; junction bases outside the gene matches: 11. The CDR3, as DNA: TGTGCCAGCAGTCAAAGAAGCGGGAGGGTCGGAAATGAGCAGTTCTTC. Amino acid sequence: CASSQRSGRVGNEQFF.

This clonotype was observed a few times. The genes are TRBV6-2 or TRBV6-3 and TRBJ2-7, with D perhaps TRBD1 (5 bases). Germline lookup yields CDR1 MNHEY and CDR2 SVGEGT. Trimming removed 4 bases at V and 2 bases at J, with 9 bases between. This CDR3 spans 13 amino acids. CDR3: CASSSQGPYEQYF. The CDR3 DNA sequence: TGTGCCAGCAGTTCCCAGGGTCCCTACGAGCAGTACTTC.

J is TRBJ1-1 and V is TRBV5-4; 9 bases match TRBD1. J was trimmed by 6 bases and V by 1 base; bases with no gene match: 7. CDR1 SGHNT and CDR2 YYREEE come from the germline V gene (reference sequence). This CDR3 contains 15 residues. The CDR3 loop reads CASSLIGQGRPEAFF. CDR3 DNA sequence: TGTGCCAGCAGCTTGATAGGACAGGGGCGACCTGAAGCTTTCTTT.

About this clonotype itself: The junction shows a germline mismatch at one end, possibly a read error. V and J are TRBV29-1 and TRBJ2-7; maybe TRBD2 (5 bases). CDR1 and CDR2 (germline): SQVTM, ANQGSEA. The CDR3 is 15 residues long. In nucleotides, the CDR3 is TGCAGTGTTGAAGAAACCGGGAACCAAGCTTACGAGCAGTACTTC. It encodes CSVEETGNQAYEQYF.

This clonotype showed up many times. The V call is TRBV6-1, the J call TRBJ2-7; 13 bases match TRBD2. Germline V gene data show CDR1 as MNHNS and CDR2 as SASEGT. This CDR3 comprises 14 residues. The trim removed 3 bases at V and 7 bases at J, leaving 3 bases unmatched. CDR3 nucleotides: TGTGCCAGCAGTGATCTGGGACTAGCGGGAGAGCAGTACTTC. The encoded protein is CASSDLGLAGEQYF.

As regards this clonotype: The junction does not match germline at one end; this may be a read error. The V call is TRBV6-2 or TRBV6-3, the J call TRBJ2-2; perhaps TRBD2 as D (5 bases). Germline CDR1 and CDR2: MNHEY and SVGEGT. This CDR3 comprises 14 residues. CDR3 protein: CASIPFVQTGELFF. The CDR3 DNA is TGTGCCAGCATCCCCTTCGTCCAGACCGGGGAACTGTTTTTT.

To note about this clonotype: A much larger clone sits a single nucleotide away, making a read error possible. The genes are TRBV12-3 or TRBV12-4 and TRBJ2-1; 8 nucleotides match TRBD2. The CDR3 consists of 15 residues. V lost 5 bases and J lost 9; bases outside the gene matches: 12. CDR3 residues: CASSRTCGRKVEQFF. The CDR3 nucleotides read TGTGCCAGCAGTCGTACTTGCGGGAGGAAGGTTGAGCAGTTCTTC.

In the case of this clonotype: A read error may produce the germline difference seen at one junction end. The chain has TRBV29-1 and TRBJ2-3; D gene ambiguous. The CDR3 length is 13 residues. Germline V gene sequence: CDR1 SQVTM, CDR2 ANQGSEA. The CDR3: CSVEGSNTDTLYF. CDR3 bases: TGCAGCGTTGAGGGGTCTAACACAGATACGCTGTATTTT.

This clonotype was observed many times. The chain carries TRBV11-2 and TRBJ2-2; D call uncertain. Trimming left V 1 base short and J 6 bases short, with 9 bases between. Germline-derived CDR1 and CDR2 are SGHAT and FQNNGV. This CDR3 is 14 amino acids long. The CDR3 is CASSLAFRPGELFF. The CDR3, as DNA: TGTGCCAGCAGCTTAGCGTTCCGTCCCGGGGAGCTGTTTTTT.

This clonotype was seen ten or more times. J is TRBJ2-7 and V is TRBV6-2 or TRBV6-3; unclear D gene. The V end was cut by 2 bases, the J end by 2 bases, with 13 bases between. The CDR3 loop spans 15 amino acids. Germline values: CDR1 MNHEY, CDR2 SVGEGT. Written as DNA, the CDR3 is TGTGCCAGCAGTTACCGCCTAGGGAACCCCTACGAGCAGTACTTC. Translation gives CASSYRLGNPYEQYF.

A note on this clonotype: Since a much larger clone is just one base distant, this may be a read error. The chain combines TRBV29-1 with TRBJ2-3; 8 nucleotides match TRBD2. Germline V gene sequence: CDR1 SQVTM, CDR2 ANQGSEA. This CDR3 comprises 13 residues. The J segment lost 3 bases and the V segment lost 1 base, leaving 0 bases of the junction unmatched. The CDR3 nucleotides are TGCAGCGTTGAAGGACTAGCGACAGATACGCAGTATTTT. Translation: CSVEGLATDTQYF.

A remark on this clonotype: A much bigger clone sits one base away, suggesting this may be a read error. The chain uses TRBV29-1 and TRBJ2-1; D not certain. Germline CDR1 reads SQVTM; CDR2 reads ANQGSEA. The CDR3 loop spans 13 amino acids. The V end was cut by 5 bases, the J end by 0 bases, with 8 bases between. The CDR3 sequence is CSVTVSSYNEQFF. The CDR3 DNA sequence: TGCAGCGTTACGGTGAGCTCCTACAATGAGCAGTTCTTC.

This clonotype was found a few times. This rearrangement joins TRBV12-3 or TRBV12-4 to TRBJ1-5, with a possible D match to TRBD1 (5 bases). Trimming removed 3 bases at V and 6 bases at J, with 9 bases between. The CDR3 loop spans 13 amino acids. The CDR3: CASSLGDRQPQHF. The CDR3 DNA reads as TGTGCCAGCAGTTTGGGGGACCGTCAGCCCCAGCATTTT.

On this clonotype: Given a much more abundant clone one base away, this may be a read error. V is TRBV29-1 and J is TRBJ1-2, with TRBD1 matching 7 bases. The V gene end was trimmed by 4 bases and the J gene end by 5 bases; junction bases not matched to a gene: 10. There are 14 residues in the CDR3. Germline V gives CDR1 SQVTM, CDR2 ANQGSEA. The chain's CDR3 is CSVGEGASGYGYTF. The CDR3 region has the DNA TGCAGCGTTGGGGAGGGGGCGTCGGGTTATGGCTACACCTTC.

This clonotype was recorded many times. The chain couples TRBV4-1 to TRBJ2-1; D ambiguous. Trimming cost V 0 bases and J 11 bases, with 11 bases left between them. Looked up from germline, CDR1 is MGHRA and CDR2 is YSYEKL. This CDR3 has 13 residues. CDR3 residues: CASSQEEKFQQFF. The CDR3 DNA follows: TGCGCCAGCAGCCAAGAGGAGAAATTCCAGCAGTTCTTC.

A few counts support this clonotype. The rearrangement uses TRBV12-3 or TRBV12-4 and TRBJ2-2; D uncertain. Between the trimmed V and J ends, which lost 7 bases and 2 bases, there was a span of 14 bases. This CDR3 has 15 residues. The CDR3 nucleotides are TGTGCCAGCAAAGATCGGCGGATTAACACCGGGGAGCTGTTTTTT. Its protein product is CASKDRRINTGELFF.

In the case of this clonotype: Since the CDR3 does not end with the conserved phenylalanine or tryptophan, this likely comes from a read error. This CDR3 reads CVSSFLGNTEAFL. The CDR3 DNA follows: TGTGTCAGCAGCTTCCTAGGGAACACTGAAGCTTTCCTT. V and J are TRBV11-2 and TRBJ1-1, with D uncertain. CDR1 is SGHAT, CDR2 FQNNGV, per germline. CDR3 length: 13 residues.

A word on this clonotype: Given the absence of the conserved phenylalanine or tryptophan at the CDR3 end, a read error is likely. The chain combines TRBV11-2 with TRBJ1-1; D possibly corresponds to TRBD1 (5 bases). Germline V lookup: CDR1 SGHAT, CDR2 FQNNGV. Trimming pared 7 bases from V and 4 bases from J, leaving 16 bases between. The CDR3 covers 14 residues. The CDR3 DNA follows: TGTGCCAGCACCTTCCATGAGCAGGGCACTGAAGCTTTCTGT. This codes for CASTFHEQGTEAFC.

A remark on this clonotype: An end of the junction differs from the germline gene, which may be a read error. The CDR3 protein is CAIGTSGTYGQYF. DNA for the CDR3: TGTGCCATCGGGACTAGCGGGACTTACGGGCAGTACTTC. The chain has TRBV2 and TRBJ2-7; TRBD2 aligns across 13 bases. The CDR3 is 13 residues long. The germline CDR1 and CDR2 sequences are SNHLY and FYNNEI.

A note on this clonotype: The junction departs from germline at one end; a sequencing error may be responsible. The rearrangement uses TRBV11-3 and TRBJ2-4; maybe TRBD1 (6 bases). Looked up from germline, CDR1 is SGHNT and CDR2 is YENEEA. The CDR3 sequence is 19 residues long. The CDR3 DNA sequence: TGTGCCAGCAGCTCAGGAAACTTTGACAGGCCCCTAGCCAAACACATTCAGTACTTC. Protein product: CASSSGNFDRPLAKHIQYF.